This T cell receptor beta chain was observed in a study of T cells after yellow fever vaccination. Findings and caveats of the study: Abundant contaminating clonotypes from the bulk population could appear in FACS-sorted repertoires.

Each CDR3 protein is one row after TCRdb ran MiXCR on the 5' RACE reads. The sample lists a few hundred thousand distinct CDR3 sequences; around 16% were seen once. This clonotype has more than one count but fewer than ten. Antigen specificity is unknown. Trimming stripped 4 bases from V and 4 bases from J, with 7 bases between. Germline loops: CDR1 SEHNR, CDR2 FQNEAQ (reference sequence). CDR3 length: 12 amino acids. This chain connects TRBV7-9 to TRBJ1-1, with D perhaps matching TRBD1 (5 bases). Sample: PBMCs, taken roughly 5 days after the first yellow fever vaccination. The receptor was isolated from a man younger than 35 who received the YFV17D yellow fever vaccine. This CDR3 reads CASSSGTTEAFF. CDR3 coding DNA: TGTGCCAGCAGCTCCGGGACCACTGAAGCTTTCTTT. The variable domain in full, completed from reference TRBV7-9 and TRBJ1-1, reads DTGVSQNPRHKITKRGQNVTFRCDPISEHNRLYWYRQTLGQGPEFLTYFQNEAQLEKSRLLSDRFSAERPKGSFSTLEIQRTEQGDSAMYLCASSSGTTEAFFGQGTRLTVV.